This T cell receptor beta chain was found in a study of cytomegalovirus exposure and HLA in healthy donors. It was with 60 Vbeta and 13 Jbeta primers that the PCR ran. The data were produced by immunoSEQ multiplex PCR, yet TCRdb's version contains in-frame clones alone and is incomplete. In the table there are 180,000 or so clones, more than 65% of which are singletons. The germline V gene has CDR1 GTSNPN and CDR2 SVGIG (reference sequence). The junction had 8 bases not matched to a gene; V was cut back by 6 bases and J by 0 bases. This CDR3 has 14 residues. The sequence derives from a woman in her twenties or thirties in good health and CMV-seropositive. The material sequenced was PBMCs. The chain has TRBV30 and TRBJ2-7, with TRBD1 matching 7 bases. DNA of the CDR3: TGTGCCTGCACCCGGAAGGGGGCCTCCTACGAGCAGTACTTC. This gives the protein CACTRKGASYEQYF. The full variable domain, in which reference TRBV30 and TRBJ2-7 provide the parts outside the CDR3, is SQTIHQWPATLVQPVGSPLSLECTVEGTSNPNLYWYRQAAGRGLQLLFYSVGIGQISSEVPQNLSASRPQDRQFILSSKKLLLSDSGFYLCACTRKGASYEQYFGPGTRLTVT.